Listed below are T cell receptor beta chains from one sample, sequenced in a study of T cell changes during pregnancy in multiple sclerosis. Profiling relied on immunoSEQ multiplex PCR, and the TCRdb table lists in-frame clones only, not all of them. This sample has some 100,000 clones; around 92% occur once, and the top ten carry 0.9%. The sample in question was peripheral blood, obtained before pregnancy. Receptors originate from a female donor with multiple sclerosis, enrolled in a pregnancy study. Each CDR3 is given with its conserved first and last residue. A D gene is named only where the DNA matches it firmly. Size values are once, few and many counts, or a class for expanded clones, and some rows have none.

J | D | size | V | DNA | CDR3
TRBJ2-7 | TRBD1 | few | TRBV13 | TGTGCCAGCAGCTTTCCCGAGGGACGGGACAGTAAAACCTACGAGCAGTACTTC | CASSFPEGRDSKTYEQYF
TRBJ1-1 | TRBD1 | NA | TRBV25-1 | TGTGCCAGCAGTGTTCTTGACAGGGGAAGCCCTGAAGCTTTCTTT | CASSVLDRGSPEAFF
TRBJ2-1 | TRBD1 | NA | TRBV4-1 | TGCGCCAGCAGCCGAGACCTGGGACAGACCTACAATGAGCAGTTCTTC | CASSRDLGQTYNEQFF
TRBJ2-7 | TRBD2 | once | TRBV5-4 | TGTGCCAGCAGCTTGCTAGCGGGGAGCTCCTACGAGCAGTACTTC | CASSLLAGSSYEQYF
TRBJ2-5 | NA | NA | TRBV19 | TGTGCCAGTAGTATAAGCCGGGAGACCCAGTACTTC | CASSISRETQYF
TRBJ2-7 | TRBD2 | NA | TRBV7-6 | TGTGCCAGCAGCTTATTAGCGGGATATGAGCAGTACTTC | CASSLLAGYEQYF
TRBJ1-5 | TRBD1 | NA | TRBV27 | TGTGCCAGCAGAAAACAGGGGGCCCCGTATAGCAATCAGCCCCAGCATTTT | CASRKQGAPYSNQPQHF
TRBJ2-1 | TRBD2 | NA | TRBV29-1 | TGCAGCGTTCGGGGGACTAGCGGGAATGAGCAGTTCTTC | CSVRGTSGNEQFF
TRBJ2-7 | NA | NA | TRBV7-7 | TGTGCCAGCAGCTTGACCGGGGACTACGAGCAGTACTTC | CASSLTGDYEQYF
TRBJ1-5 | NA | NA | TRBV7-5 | TGTGTCAGAAGCCCCAGGAGGCTGGTCAATCAGCCCCAGCATTTT | CVRSPRRLVNQPQHF
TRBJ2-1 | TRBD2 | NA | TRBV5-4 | TGTGCCAGCAGCTCCCAGCTAGCGGGAGGAGGGAATGAGCAGTTCTTC | CASSSQLAGGGNEQFF
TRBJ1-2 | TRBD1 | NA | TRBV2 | TGTGCCAGCAGCTACGGACAGGGTGATGGCTACACCTTC | CASSYGQGDGYTF
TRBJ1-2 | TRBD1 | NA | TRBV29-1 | TGCAGCGTCACAGGGGGCCTAAGAGAAGCTAACTATGGCTACACCTTC | CSVTGGLREANYGYTF
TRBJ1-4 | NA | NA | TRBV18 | TGTGCCAGCTCACGTCCTGTTGATGAAAAACTGTTTTTT | CASSRPVDEKLFF
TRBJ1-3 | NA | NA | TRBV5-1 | TGCGCCAGCAGCTTGTCAGGACTGCAATTTGGAAACACCATATATTTT | CASSLSGLQFGNTIYF
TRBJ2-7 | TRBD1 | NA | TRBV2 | TGTGCCAGCAAACAGGGGGCGACAGGCCATGGGCAGTACTTC | CASKQGATGHGQYF
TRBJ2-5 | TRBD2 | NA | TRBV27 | TGTGCCAGCAGAATAGCGGGAGGGTACCAAGAGACCCAGTACTTC | CASRIAGGYQETQYF
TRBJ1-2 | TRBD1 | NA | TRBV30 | TGTGCCTGGAGCGACAGGGGGGGCTATGGCTACACCTTC | CAWSDRGGYGYTF
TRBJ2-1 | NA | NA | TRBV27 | TGTGCCAGCAGCTCTAGGAAGACCCCTGACAATGAGCAGTTCTTC | CASSSRKTPDNEQFF
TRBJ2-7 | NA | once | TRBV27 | TGTGCCAGCAGTCGCTCTAGGTGGCTCTCCTACGAGCAGTACTTC | CASSRSRWLSYEQYF
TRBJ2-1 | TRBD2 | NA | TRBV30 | TGTGCCTGGAGCCAGACTAGCGGGAGGGCCAATGAGCAGTTCTTC | CAWSQTSGRANEQFF
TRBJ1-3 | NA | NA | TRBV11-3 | TGTGCCAGCAGCTTAGACGGAGACACCATATATTTT | CASSLDGDTIYF
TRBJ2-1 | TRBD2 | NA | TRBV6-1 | TGTGCCAGCAGTGAGAGGACTAGCGGTTACTACAATGAGCAGTTCTTC | CASSERTSGYYNEQFF
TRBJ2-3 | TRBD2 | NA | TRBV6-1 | TGTGCCAGCAGTGGCTTAGCGGGAGGATTAGCCCTCACAGATACGCAGTATTTT | CASSGLAGGLALTDTQYF
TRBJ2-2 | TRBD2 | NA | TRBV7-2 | TGTGCCAGCAGCTCTGTAGCGGGCCCCACCGGGGAGCTGTTTTTT | CASSSVAGPTGELFF
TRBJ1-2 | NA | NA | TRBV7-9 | TGTGCCAGCAGCCCCGCGGTTGCGTGGGGCTACACCTTC | CASSPAVAWGYTF
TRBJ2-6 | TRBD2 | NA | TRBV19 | TGTGCCAGTAGTATGTTCACCAGCGGGAGTACCGTCCTGACTTTC | CASSMFTSGSTVLTF
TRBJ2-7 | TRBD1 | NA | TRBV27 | TGTGCCAGCAGTAAACCGGGACAGTCCTACGAGCAGTACTTC | CASSKPGQSYEQYF
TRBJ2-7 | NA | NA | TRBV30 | TGTGCCTGGAGAGAAGGGGGTAAACCTCCCTACGAGCAGTACTTC | CAWREGGKPPYEQYF
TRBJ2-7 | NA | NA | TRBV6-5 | TGTGCCAGCAGTTACGATGTCCGACATGAGCAGTACTTC | CASSYDVRHEQYF
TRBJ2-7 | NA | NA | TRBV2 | TGTGCCAGCCGCCCGAGCGGACCCTCAGACGAGCAGTACTTC | CASRPSGPSDEQYF
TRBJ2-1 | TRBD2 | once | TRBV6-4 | TGTGCCAGCCGGCGGGCTAGCGGGATCTACAATGAGCAGTTCTTC | CASRRASGIYNEQFF
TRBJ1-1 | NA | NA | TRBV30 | TGTGCCTGGGAGGTTTCCAGGGTGCGCACTGAAGCTTTCTTT | CAWEVSRVRTEAFF
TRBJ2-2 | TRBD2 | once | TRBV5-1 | TGCGCCAGCAGCTTAGGGACTAGCGGGAGTACCGGGGAGCTGTTTTTT | CASSLGTSGSTGELFF
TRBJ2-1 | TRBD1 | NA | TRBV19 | TGTGCCAGTAGCACCGCGCTATGGGACAGGGCCCAACTTAGGCGTAACAATGAGCAGTTCTTC | CASSTALWDRAQLRRNNEQFF
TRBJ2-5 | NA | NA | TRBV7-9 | TGTGCCAGCAGCTTAGGCTTTAGGGGATACCAAGAGACCCAGTACTTC | CASSLGFRGYQETQYF
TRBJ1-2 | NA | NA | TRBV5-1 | TGCGCCAGCAGAGCAGGGGTTGGCTACACCTTC | CASRAGVGYTF
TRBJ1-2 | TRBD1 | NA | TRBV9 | TGTGCCAGCAGCGGAGGGGGACAGGGTATGGGCTACACCTTC | CASSGGGQGMGYTF
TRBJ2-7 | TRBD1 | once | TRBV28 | TGTGCCAGCAGTTTGGCCGGGACAGGGGGCCTCGAGCAGTACTTC | CASSLAGTGGLEQYF
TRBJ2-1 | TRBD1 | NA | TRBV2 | TGTGCCAGCAGAGGGACAGGGGCTGATAATGAGCAGTTCTTC | CASRGTGADNEQFF
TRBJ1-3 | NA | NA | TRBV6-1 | TGTGCCAGCAGTACCCGGGAGTTCTCTGGAAACACCATATATTTT | CASSTREFSGNTIYF
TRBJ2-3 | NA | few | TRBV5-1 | TGCGCCAGCAGCTTGGATCCTAGCGGAGGGGGGGCAGATACGCAGTATTTT | CASSLDPSGGGADTQYF
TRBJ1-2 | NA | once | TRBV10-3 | TGTGCCATCAAGCGGGGCGCTTCTGGCTACACCTTC | CAIKRGASGYTF
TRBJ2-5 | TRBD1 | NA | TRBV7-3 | TGTGCCAGCAGCCAACGTGCACAGGGGAAGCAAGAGACCCAGTACTTC | CASSQRAQGKQETQYF
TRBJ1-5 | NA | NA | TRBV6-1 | TGTGCCAGCAGTGAAGCGGGGGGGGCAAATCAGCCCCAGCATTTT | CASSEAGGANQPQHF
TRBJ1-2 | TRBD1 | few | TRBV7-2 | TGTGCCAGCAGCTCTGTAGACAGGGGGCAGCGTGGCTACACCTTC | CASSSVDRGQRGYTF
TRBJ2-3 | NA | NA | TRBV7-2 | TGTGCCAGCAGCTTAGGGGCGATTTATACGCAGTATTTT | CASSLGAIYTQYF
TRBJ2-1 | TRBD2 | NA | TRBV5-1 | TGCGCCAGCAGCGGTAGCGGGAGCGATGAGCAGTTCTTC | CASSGSGSDEQFF
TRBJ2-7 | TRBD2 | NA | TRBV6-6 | TGTGCCAGCAGTGCCGAGGGTAGCGGGAATCTCGAGCAGTACTTC | CASSAEGSGNLEQYF
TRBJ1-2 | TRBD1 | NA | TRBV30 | TGTGCCTGGACCGGGGACAGCTACTATGGCTACACCTTC | CAWTGDSYYGYTF
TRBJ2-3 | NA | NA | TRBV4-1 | TGCGCCAGCAGCCAAGATACCACGGTGACTAGCACAGATACGCAGTATTTT | CASSQDTTVTSTDTQYF
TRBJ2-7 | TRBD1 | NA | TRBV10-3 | TGTGCCATCAGTGGGACAGGGAAAAGCTACGAGCAGTACTTC | CAISGTGKSYEQYF
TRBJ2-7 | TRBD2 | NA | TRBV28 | TGTGCCAGCAGTTTATTTCGGGGGGGCTACGAGCAGTACTTC | CASSLFRGGYEQYF
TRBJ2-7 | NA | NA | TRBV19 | TGTGCCAGGGGCCCGGGGGTAGCGAGATACTACGAGCAGTACTTC | CARGPGVARYYEQYF
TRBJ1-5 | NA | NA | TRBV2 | TGTGCCAGCAGTGACCCGCGGGGCAATCAGCCCCAGCATTTT | CASSDPRGNQPQHF
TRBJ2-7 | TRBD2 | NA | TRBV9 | TGTGCCAGCAGCGTGTTTGCGGGAGGGCCCTACGAGCAGTACTTC | CASSVFAGGPYEQYF
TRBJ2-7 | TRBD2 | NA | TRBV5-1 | TGCGCCAGCAGCCCGGGGGAGGGACCCGGCGAGCAGTACTTC | CASSPGEGPGEQYF
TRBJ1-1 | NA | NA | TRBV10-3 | TGTGCCATCAGTGAGACGGGGGTTCAGGGCACTGAAGCTTTCTTT | CAISETGVQGTEAFF
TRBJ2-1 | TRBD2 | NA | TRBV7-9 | TGTGCCAGCAGCCCCCGACTAGCGGGGGGGAACAATGAGCAGTTCTTC | CASSPRLAGGNNEQFF
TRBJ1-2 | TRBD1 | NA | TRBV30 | TGTGCCTGGGCACTAGGGACAGATAACTATGGCTACACCTTC | CAWALGTDNYGYTF